Listed here are 9 T cell receptor beta chains from one sample, sequenced in a study of cytomegalovirus exposure and HLA in healthy donors. PCR was performed using 60 Vbeta and 13 Jbeta primers. Assay: immunoSEQ multiplex PCR; the TCRdb copy retains only in-frame clones and omits some. Here the sample spans some 200,000 clones, more than 80% being singletons. Material for sequencing was PBMCs. Receptors originate from a woman aged 45-59 years in good health and CMV-seropositive.

The gene calls are TRBV6-5 and TRBJ2-5; 7 bases line up with TRBD1. The CDR3 has 13 amino acids. The V segment lost 2 bases and the J segment 5 bases; nucleotides outside the gene matches: 2. CDR1 is MNHEY and CDR2 is SVGAGI in the germline V gene. The CDR3 protein is CASSYRGPETQYF. CDR3 bases: TGTGCCAGCAGTTACAGGGGGCCTGAGACCCAGTACTTC.

This sequence joins TRBV18 and TRBJ1-6; no reliable D call. The germline V gene has CDR1 KGHSH and CDR2 LQKENI. CDR3 length equals 14 residues. The germline V and J ends were trimmed by 3 bases and 7 bases, with 10 bases remaining between them. The CDR3 protein is CASSPEQTNSPLHF. For the CDR3, the DNA is TGTGCCAGCTCACCTGAACAGACCAATTCACCCCTCCACTTT.

V is TRBV25-1 and J is TRBJ1-6; maybe TRBD1 (5 bases). The germline V gene encodes CDR1 MGHDK and CDR2 SYGVNS. V was cut by 1 base and J by 9 bases, with 16 bases left in between. The CDR3 is 16 residues long. CDR3 coding DNA: TGTGCCAGCAGTGAATCGAAGTTCAGGGTTGGTTCACCCCTCCACTTT. As protein: CASSESKFRVGSPLHF.

The J gene is TRBJ2-3, the V gene TRBV6-1, with a weak D call TRBD1 (5 bases). V was clipped by 4 bases and J by 5 bases, with 13 bases between them. Germline CDR1 and CDR2: MNHNS and SASEGT. There are 14 residues in the CDR3. The CDR3 DNA follows: TGTGCCAGCAGTGGAAGGCAGGGCCAAGATACGCAGTATTTT. Translated, it gives CASSGRQGQDTQYF.

The V gene is TRBV4-1, the J gene TRBJ2-3, with 10 bases identical to TRBD2. Unmatched junction bases numbered 7, after V lost 0 bases and J lost 4 bases. The CDR3 contains 17 residues. In germline, CDR1 is MGHRA, CDR2 YSYEKL. As DNA, the CDR3 is TGCGCCAGCAGCCAAGAGGGTTCTAGCGGGGGTGCAGATACGCAGTATTTT. This codes for CASSQEGSSGGADTQYF.

Concerning this clone: This sample also contains other DNA sequences that code for the same CDR3. This chain links TRBV5-1 with TRBJ1-2; 8 bases match TRBD1. This CDR3 is built from 15 residues. CDR1 SGHRS and CDR2 YFSETQ come from the germline V gene. Germline trimming cut 3 bases from V and 4 bases from J; bases unmatched to any gene: 8. This chain's CDR3 is CASSSQGAGGYGYTF. For the CDR3, the DNA is TGCGCCAGCAGCTCTCAGGGGGCCGGCGGCTATGGCTACACCTTC.

The rearrangement uses TRBV19 and TRBJ1-2, with a tentative D call TRBD1 (6 bases). The V end was cut by 5 bases, the J end by 4 bases, with 17 bases between. The V gene's germline CDR1 is LNHDA and CDR2 SQIVND (reference sequence). The CDR3 totals 15 residues. This chain's CDR3 is CASSDLRRGGYGYTF. CDR3 coding DNA: TGTGCCAGTAGTGATCTGCGCAGGGGCGGCTATGGCTACACCTTC.

This clone has more than one count but fewer than ten. The chain carries TRBV5-4 and TRBJ2-5; D remains ambiguous. Germline V CDR1 and CDR2: SGHNT, YYREEE (reference sequence). This CDR3 contains 13 residues. Trimming cost V 0 bases and J 2 bases, with 5 bases left between them. The CDR3 nucleotides read TGTGCCAGCAGCTTGGGCAGGCAAGAGACCCAGTACTTC. Translated: CASSLGRQETQYF.

The V gene is TRBV11-2, the J gene TRBJ2-1; 8 nucleotides match TRBD2. CDR1 SGHAT and CDR2 FQNNGV come from the germline V gene. V dropped 5 bases and J dropped 1; count of bases not matched to a gene: 7. There are 16 residues in the CDR3. CDR3 DNA sequence: TGTGCCAGCAGCCTCTCTCGCGGGGGGTCCTACAATGAGCAGTTCTTC. Translated: CASSLSRGGSYNEQFF.